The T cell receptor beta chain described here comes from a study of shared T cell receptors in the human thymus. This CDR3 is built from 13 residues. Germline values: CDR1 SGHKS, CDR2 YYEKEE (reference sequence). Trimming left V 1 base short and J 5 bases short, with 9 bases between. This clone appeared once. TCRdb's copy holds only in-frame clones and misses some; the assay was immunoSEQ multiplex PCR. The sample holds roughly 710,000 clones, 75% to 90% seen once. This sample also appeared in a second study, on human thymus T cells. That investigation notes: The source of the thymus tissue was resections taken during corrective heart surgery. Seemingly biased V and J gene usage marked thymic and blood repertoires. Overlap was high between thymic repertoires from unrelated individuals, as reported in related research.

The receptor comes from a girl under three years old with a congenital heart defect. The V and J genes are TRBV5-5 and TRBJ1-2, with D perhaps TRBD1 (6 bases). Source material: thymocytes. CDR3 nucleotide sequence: TGTGCCAGCAGCTTGTGGACAGCTTATGGCTACACCTTC. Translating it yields CASSLWTAYGYTF.